This T cell receptor (beta chain) came from a study of T cell repertoires in cytomegalovirus infection (dated by TCRdb to about 2019). Regarding the study in general: Donor HLA type was relevant to the analysis, as public TCR beta signatures indicated carriage of CMV infection together with the matching HLA type. Beyond this particular receptor, the publication reports: Carriers of CMV infection plus the relevant HLA type were discriminated by the cumulative frequency of public TCR beta family members in the study cohort and in an independent roughly 370-donor cohort. The ex vivo response was dominated by HLA-C-restricted CMV-specific TCR beta clonotypes, which also provided the single most frequent clonotype in two of eight donors.

In regard to this clonotype: Its antigen is not yet known. It has no much larger one-base neighbor in the sample; base qualities were not kept.

TCRdb records Illumina HiSeq 1500 as the sequencer. TCRdb reran the public reads through fastp at Q25 and MiXCR, keeping productive beta chains. Identical CDR3 proteins give one entry, which carries the most common genes and DNA. The sample table lists under 800,000 distinct CDR3 sequences, approximately 25% of them with a count of one. The ten largest make up 6.5% to 10% of the sample. The germline V gene (reference sequence) supplies CDR1 MNHNY and CDR2 SVGAGI. Measured from the cysteine to the phenylalanine, the CDR3 is 13 residues long. Of all the DNA, just the CDR3 is kept, 39 bases in frame from base 1. The V and J ends are trimmed by 5 bases and 2 bases, leaving 8 bases between them.

The source material was CD8+ T cells from PBMCs. The receptor was isolated from a human donor in good health (CMV status not recorded). Some clones in this sample may be carry-over from other donors' samples. The chain is encoded by TRBV6-6 joined to TRBJ2-3, with the identity of the D gene unclear. The CDR3 has the sequence CASSQMYTDTQYF. The DNA sequence is given as TGTGCCAGCAGTCAAATGTACACAGATACGCAGTATTTT.